This is a list of T cell receptor beta chains from one sample in a study of blood T cell repertoires in COVID-19. Measured with immunoSEQ multiplex PCR; TCRdb has only the in-frame clones, and not every one. The table includes roughly 100,000 clones, 80% to 90% detected once. Source material: peripheral blood. These receptors all come from a woman between 65 and 79 years old with acute or convalescent COVID-19. The CDR3 runs from the conserved cysteine through the conserved F or W. Each record gives: V gene, clone size, D gene, CDR3 length, J gene, CDR3 DNA, CDR3 protein. A D gene is named only where the DNA matches it firmly. Only some rows state a clone size, as once, few, many or a class for expanded clones.

v_call: TRBV15; clone_size: .; d_call: .; cdr3_length: 15; j_call: TRBJ2-7; cdr3_nt: TGTGCCACCAGTTCCCGAGGGGCAGGGGACGGCGAGCAGTACTTC; cdr3_aa: CATSSRGAGDGEQYF
v_call: TRBV29-1; clone_size: .; d_call: .; cdr3_length: 11; j_call: TRBJ2-2; cdr3_nt: TGCAGCGGACAGGTATCCGGGGAGCTGTTTTTT; cdr3_aa: CSGQVSGELFF
v_call: TRBV7-2; clone_size: .; d_call: TRBD1; cdr3_length: 13; j_call: TRBJ2-2; cdr3_nt: TGTGCCAGCAGCCGGACAGGGGCCGGGGAGCTGTTTTTT; cdr3_aa: CASSRTGAGELFF
v_call: TRBV7-2; clone_size: .; d_call: .; cdr3_length: 14; j_call: TRBJ1-4; cdr3_nt: TGTGCCAGCAGCCCAGGATTATCGACTGAAAAACTGTTTTTT; cdr3_aa: CASSPGLSTEKLFF
v_call: TRBV5-5; clone_size: .; d_call: .; cdr3_length: 14; j_call: TRBJ1-1; cdr3_nt: TGTGCCAGCAGCTTTGGGAGGATGAACACTGAAGCTTTCTTT; cdr3_aa: CASSFGRMNTEAFF
v_call: TRBV5-1; clone_size: .; d_call: TRBD1; cdr3_length: 16; j_call: TRBJ1-2; cdr3_nt: TGCGCCAGCAGCTTGGGAGGGACAGGGTCGGGCTATGGCTACACCTTC; cdr3_aa: CASSLGGTGSGYGYTF
v_call: TRBV28; clone_size: .; d_call: .; cdr3_length: 11; j_call: TRBJ1-2; cdr3_nt: TGTGCCACAGGACAGTACTATGGCTACACCTTC; cdr3_aa: CATGQYYGYTF
v_call: TRBV7-2; clone_size: .; d_call: .; cdr3_length: 12; j_call: TRBJ2-1; cdr3_nt: TGTGCCAGCAGCTCCAACACCGGGAGGCAGTTCTTC; cdr3_aa: CASSSNTGRQFF
v_call: TRBV19; clone_size: .; d_call: TRBD1; cdr3_length: 14; j_call: TRBJ1-1; cdr3_nt: TGTGCCAGTAGTGCTCGACAGGGTTTTACTGAAGCTTTCTTT; cdr3_aa: CASSARQGFTEAFF
v_call: TRBV2; clone_size: once; d_call: TRBD1; cdr3_length: 14; j_call: TRBJ2-1; cdr3_nt: TGTGCCAGCTCCCGTGGGACAGGGTACAATGAGCAGTTCTTC; cdr3_aa: CASSRGTGYNEQFF
v_call: TRBV14; clone_size: .; d_call: TRBD2; cdr3_length: 15; j_call: TRBJ2-5; cdr3_nt: TGTGCCAGCAGCCCACTGGGCGGCGGGGGAGAGACCCAGTACTTC; cdr3_aa: CASSPLGGGGETQYF
v_call: TRBV30; clone_size: .; d_call: TRBD2; cdr3_length: 13; j_call: TRBJ2-1; cdr3_nt: TGTGCCTCCCCCGGGACTAGCGTCAATGAGCAGTTCTTC; cdr3_aa: CASPGTSVNEQFF
v_call: TRBV4-1; clone_size: .; d_call: TRBD1; cdr3_length: 18; j_call: TRBJ1-3; cdr3_nt: TGCGCCAGCAGCCAAGTGGGACAGGCAACCTCCTCTGGAAACACCATATATTTT; cdr3_aa: CASSQVGQATSSGNTIYF
v_call: TRBV7-6; clone_size: .; d_call: .; cdr3_length: 16; j_call: TRBJ2-1; cdr3_nt: TGTGCCAGCAGCTTATCCGCCAGGGGATCCTACAATGAGCAGTTCTTC; cdr3_aa: CASSLSARGSYNEQFF
v_call: TRBV12-3/TRBV12-4; clone_size: once; d_call: TRBD1; cdr3_length: 13; j_call: TRBJ1-2; cdr3_nt: TGTGCCAGCAGTTTAGCCGACAGGGAGGGCTACACCTTC; cdr3_aa: CASSLADREGYTF
v_call: TRBV6-6; clone_size: .; d_call: .; cdr3_length: 15; j_call: TRBJ2-5; cdr3_nt: TGTGCCAGCAGTTACCCAGCTAGCGCCCAAGAGACCCAGTACTTC; cdr3_aa: CASSYPASAQETQYF
v_call: TRBV4-3; clone_size: .; d_call: .; cdr3_length: 15; j_call: TRBJ1-5; cdr3_nt: TGCGCCAGCAGCCTCCTGCGGGGGGGCGACCAGCCCCAGCATTTT; cdr3_aa: CASSLLRGGDQPQHF
v_call: TRBV19; clone_size: .; d_call: TRBD1; cdr3_length: 15; j_call: TRBJ1-5; cdr3_nt: TGTGCCAGTAGGGGGACAGGGGCTGGCAATCAGCCCCAGCATTTT; cdr3_aa: CASRGTGAGNQPQHF
v_call: TRBV13; clone_size: .; d_call: TRBD1; cdr3_length: 18; j_call: TRBJ1-3; cdr3_nt: TGTGCCAGCAGCTTAGGCCGGACAGGGTCCCACTCTGGAAACACCATATATTTT; cdr3_aa: CASSLGRTGSHSGNTIYF
v_call: TRBV28; clone_size: .; d_call: .; cdr3_length: 14; j_call: TRBJ1-3; cdr3_nt: TGTGCCACCATGGGGGGGGCTGTTGGAAACACCATATATTTT; cdr3_aa: CATMGGAVGNTIYF
v_call: TRBV9; clone_size: once; d_call: TRBD2; cdr3_length: 15; j_call: TRBJ2-3; cdr3_nt: TGTGCCAGCAGCTCTAGCGGGACTAGCACAGATACGCAGTATTTT; cdr3_aa: CASSSSGTSTDTQYF
v_call: TRBV19; clone_size: .; d_call: TRBD1; cdr3_length: 13; j_call: TRBJ1-2; cdr3_nt: TGTGCCAGTAGTCAACAGGGGGACTATGGCTACACCTTC; cdr3_aa: CASSQQGDYGYTF
v_call: TRBV28; clone_size: medium-sized; d_call: TRBD1; cdr3_length: 12; j_call: TRBJ1-1; cdr3_nt: TGTGCCAGCAGTGCGACAGGGGAGGAAGCTTTCTTT; cdr3_aa: CASSATGEEAFF
v_call: TRBV6-5; clone_size: few; d_call: .; cdr3_length: 14; j_call: TRBJ2-3; cdr3_nt: TGTGCCAGCAGTTCGCCCATCACGGAGAATACGCAGTATTTT; cdr3_aa: CASSSPITENTQYF
v_call: TRBV2; clone_size: .; d_call: TRBD2; cdr3_length: 17; j_call: TRBJ2-1; cdr3_nt: TGTGCCAGCAGTGAAGCCCAGGGGACTAGCGGGAACAATGAGCAGTTCTTC; cdr3_aa: CASSEAQGTSGNNEQFF
v_call: TRBV5-1; clone_size: .; d_call: TRBD1; cdr3_length: 15; j_call: TRBJ1-1; cdr3_nt: TGCGCCAGCAGCAAATTACAGGGGAAGGACACTGAAGCTTTCTTT; cdr3_aa: CASSKLQGKDTEAFF
v_call: TRBV18; clone_size: .; d_call: .; cdr3_length: 13; j_call: TRBJ2-7; cdr3_nt: TGTGCCAGCGCCGACTTTAGCTCCTACGAGCAGTACTTC; cdr3_aa: CASADFSSYEQYF
v_call: TRBV27; clone_size: .; d_call: .; cdr3_length: 15; j_call: TRBJ2-1; cdr3_nt: TGTGCCAGCAGTTTAACCGGGAGCTCCTACAATGAGCAGTTCTTC; cdr3_aa: CASSLTGSSYNEQFF
v_call: TRBV6-5; clone_size: .; d_call: TRBD1; cdr3_length: 16; j_call: TRBJ1-6; cdr3_nt: TGTGCCAGCAGTTACTCCGGACAGGGGGTGGATTCACCCCTCCACTTT; cdr3_aa: CASSYSGQGVDSPLHF
v_call: TRBV5-1; clone_size: .; d_call: TRBD2; cdr3_length: 14; j_call: TRBJ2-5; cdr3_nt: TGCGCCAGCGGGTTAGCGGGAGCAGAAGAGACCCAGTACTTC; cdr3_aa: CASGLAGAEETQYF
v_call: TRBV14; clone_size: .; d_call: .; cdr3_length: 14; j_call: TRBJ2-7; cdr3_nt: TGTGCCAGCCTCTTCCAGGGCTCGTCCTACGAGCAGTACTTC; cdr3_aa: CASLFQGSSYEQYF
v_call: TRBV28; clone_size: .; d_call: .; cdr3_length: 16; j_call: TRBJ2-7; cdr3_nt: TGTGCCAGCAGTACCACCGGCCAGGGAACCTCCTACGAGCAGTACTTC; cdr3_aa: CASSTTGQGTSYEQYF
v_call: TRBV27; clone_size: .; d_call: TRBD1; cdr3_length: 15; j_call: TRBJ1-2; cdr3_nt: TGTGCCAGCAGCCCAAGTGGACGACAGGGCTATGGCTACACCTTC; cdr3_aa: CASSPSGRQGYGYTF
v_call: TRBV4-2; clone_size: .; d_call: TRBD2; cdr3_length: 17; j_call: TRBJ2-1; cdr3_nt: TGTGCCAGCAGCCAAGATCCTCTAGCGGGAGGGTGGGGTGAGCAGTTCTTC; cdr3_aa: CASSQDPLAGGWGEQFF
v_call: TRBV19; clone_size: once; d_call: TRBD1; cdr3_length: 15; j_call: TRBJ2-2; cdr3_nt: TGTGCCAGTAGTATGCACAGGGGTCTGGCGGGGGAGCTGTTTTTT; cdr3_aa: CASSMHRGLAGELFF
v_call: TRBV27; clone_size: few; d_call: .; cdr3_length: 14; j_call: TRBJ1-1; cdr3_nt: TGTGCCAGCAGTCAGACTGGGTTCGGCACTGAAGCTTTCTTT; cdr3_aa: CASSQTGFGTEAFF
v_call: TRBV7-3; clone_size: once; d_call: TRBD2; cdr3_length: 19; j_call: TRBJ2-6; cdr3_nt: TGTGCCAGCAGCTTACGTCCTAGCGGGAGTTTAGTGGGGGCCAACGTCCTGACTTTC; cdr3_aa: CASSLRPSGSLVGANVLTF
v_call: TRBV5-1; clone_size: .; d_call: .; cdr3_length: 11; j_call: TRBJ2-4; cdr3_nt: TGCGCCAGCAGCCTCAAAAACATTCAGTACTTC; cdr3_aa: CASSLKNIQYF
v_call: TRBV28; clone_size: .; d_call: .; cdr3_length: 12; j_call: TRBJ2-7; cdr3_nt: TGTGCCAGCAAGGTGGGGCCCAACGAGCAGTACTTC; cdr3_aa: CASKVGPNEQYF
v_call: TRBV12-3/TRBV12-4; clone_size: .; d_call: .; cdr3_length: 12; j_call: TRBJ2-3; cdr3_nt: TGTGCCAGCAGTTTATATGTAGATACGCAGTATTTT; cdr3_aa: CASSLYVDTQYF
v_call: TRBV18; clone_size: .; d_call: .; cdr3_length: 12; j_call: TRBJ2-5; cdr3_nt: TGTGCCAGCTCAGAGTTACAAGAGACCCAGTACTTC; cdr3_aa: CASSELQETQYF
v_call: TRBV4-3; clone_size: .; d_call: .; cdr3_length: 15; j_call: TRBJ2-7; cdr3_nt: TGCGCCAGCAGCCAAGAACGGGGGTACTCCTACGAGCAGTACTTC; cdr3_aa: CASSQERGYSYEQYF